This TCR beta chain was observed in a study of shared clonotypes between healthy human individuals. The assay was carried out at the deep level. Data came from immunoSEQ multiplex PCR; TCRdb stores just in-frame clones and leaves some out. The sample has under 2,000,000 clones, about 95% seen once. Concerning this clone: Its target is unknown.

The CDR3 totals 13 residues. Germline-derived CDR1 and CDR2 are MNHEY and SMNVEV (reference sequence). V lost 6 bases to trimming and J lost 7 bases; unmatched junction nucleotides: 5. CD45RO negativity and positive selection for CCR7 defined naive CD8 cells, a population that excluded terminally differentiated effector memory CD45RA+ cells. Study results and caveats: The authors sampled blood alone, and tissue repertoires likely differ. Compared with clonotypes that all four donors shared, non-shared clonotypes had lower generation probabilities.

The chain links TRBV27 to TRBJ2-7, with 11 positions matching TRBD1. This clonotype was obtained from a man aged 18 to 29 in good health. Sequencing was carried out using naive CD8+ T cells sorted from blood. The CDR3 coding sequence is TGTGCCAGCAGCAGGGACAGGGGGGGGGAGCAGTACTTC. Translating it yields CASSRDRGGEQYF.